Listed here are 8 T cell receptor beta chains from one sample, sequenced in a study of PD-1 blockade in classical Hodgkin lymphoma. Time point specified: cycle 4 day 1 (C4D1), after 6 weeks of nivolumab. Each of the patients experienced relapse following autologous stem cell transplantation, and their brentuximab vedotin exposure differed. Profiled with immunoSEQ multiplex PCR; TCRdb holds only in-frame clones, not every one. Among 90,000 to 110,000 clones listed, roughly nine tenths were seen once. The source material was peripheral blood mononuclear cells (PBMCs), sampled before the fourth cycle of nivolumab. Source of these receptors: a human donor with classical Hodgkin lymphoma.

Of note for this clone: Its ends do not fully match the called genes, so a read error is possible. The chain recombines TRBV7-2 with TRBJ2-1; 7 positions match TRBD2. The CDR3 is made up of 15 amino acids. CDR1 is SGHTA, CDR2 FQGNSA, per germline. The CDR3 DNA sequence: TGTGCCAGCAGTCTCGCGGCGGGAGCATACAGTGAGCAGTTCTTC. Translation: CASSLAAGAYSEQFF.

This clone was recorded once. This rearrangement joins TRBV19 to TRBJ2-2, with 7 bases aligning to TRBD2. This CDR3 comprises 17 residues. Per the germline V gene, CDR1 is LNHDA and CDR2 is SQIVND (reference sequence). V dropped 5 bases and J dropped 1; count of bases not matched to a gene: 10. The CDR3 sequence is CASSPPLRGRNTGELFF. The CDR3 bases are TGTGCCAGTAGTCCTCCCCTTCGCGGGAGGAACACCGGGGAGCTGTTTTTT.

This chain's CDR3 is CASRHGQGNTGELFF. The CDR3 nucleotides read TGCGCCAGCAGGCACGGACAGGGAAACACCGGGGAGCTGTTTTTT. This sequence joins TRBV5-1 and TRBJ2-2; TRBD1 aligns across 8 bases. Trimming removed 5 bases from V and 2 bases from J; junction bases left unmatched: 5. Germline CDR1 and CDR2: SGHRS and YFSETQ. The CDR3 is 15 residues long.

The rearrangement joins TRBV5-1 to TRBJ2-7; 9 positions agree with TRBD1. The V gene end was trimmed by 0 bases and the J gene end by 5 bases; junction bases not matched to a gene: 3. CDR1 SGHRS and CDR2 YFSETQ come from the germline V gene. The CDR3 sequence is 14 residues long. Here the CDR3 reads CASSLDRGPDEQYF. CDR3 bases: TGCGCCAGCAGCTTGGACAGGGGGCCAGACGAGCAGTACTTC.

The V call is TRBV5-1, the J call TRBJ1-1; D is perhaps TRBD1 (5 bases). The V end was cut by 0 bases, the J end by 1 base, with 13 bases between. Germline loops: CDR1 SGHRS, CDR2 YFSETQ. The CDR3 extends over 16 amino acids. The CDR3, as DNA: TGCGCCAGCAGCTTGGTGAGGGCGGGACGGAACACTGAAGCTTTCTTT. Residues: CASSLVRAGRNTEAFF.

The CDR3 region is CASRRIGTSGSNEQFF. CDR3 bases: TGTGCCAGCAGGCGTATCGGGACTAGCGGGAGCAATGAGCAGTTCTTC. J is TRBJ2-1 and V is TRBV6-6, with TRBD2 identical over 14 bases. The germline V gene has CDR1 MNHNY and CDR2 SVGAGI (reference sequence). V lost 6 bases and J lost 6; bases outside the gene matches: 7. The CDR3 length is 16 residues.

The J gene is TRBJ2-1, the V gene TRBV7-9; 8 nucleotides match TRBD2. Unmatched junction bases numbered 5, after V lost 0 bases and J lost 4 bases. In germline, CDR1 is SEHNR, CDR2 FQNEAQ (reference sequence). The CDR3 length is 16 residues. CDR3: CASSLAAGTSYNEQFF. DNA for the CDR3: TGTGCCAGCAGCTTAGCCGCCGGGACTAGTTACAATGAGCAGTTCTTC.

Ten or more counts support this clone. The chain links TRBV2 to TRBJ2-1; maybe TRBD2 (5 bases). The V end lost 7 bases, the J end lost 8 bases, and 18 bases lay between the germline ends. Germline CDR1 is SNHLY and CDR2 is FYNNEI. The CDR3 has 14 residues. CDR3 protein: CASKSALMEDEQFF. The CDR3 nucleotides read TGTGCCAGCAAGAGCGCCTTAATGGAGGATGAGCAGTTCTTC.